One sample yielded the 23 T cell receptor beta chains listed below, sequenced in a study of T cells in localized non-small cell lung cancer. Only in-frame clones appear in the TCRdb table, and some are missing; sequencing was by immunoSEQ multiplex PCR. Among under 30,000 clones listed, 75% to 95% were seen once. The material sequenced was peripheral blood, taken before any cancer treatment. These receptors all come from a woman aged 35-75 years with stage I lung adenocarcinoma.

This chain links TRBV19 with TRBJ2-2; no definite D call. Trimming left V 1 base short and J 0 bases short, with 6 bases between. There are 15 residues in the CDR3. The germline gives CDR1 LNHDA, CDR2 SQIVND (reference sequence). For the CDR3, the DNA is TGTGCCAGTAGTATAGTAGACACGAACACCGGGGAGCTGTTTTTT. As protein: CASSIVDTNTGELFF.

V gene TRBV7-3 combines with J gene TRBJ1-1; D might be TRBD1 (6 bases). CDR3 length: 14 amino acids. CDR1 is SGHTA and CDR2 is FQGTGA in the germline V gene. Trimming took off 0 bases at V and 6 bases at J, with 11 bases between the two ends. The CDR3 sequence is CASSLTGGPAEAFF. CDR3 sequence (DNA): TGTGCCAGCAGCTTAACGGGGGGCCCGGCTGAAGCTTTCTTT.

In DNA, the CDR3 is TGTGCCAGCTCACTTTTGGCCGACACTGAAGCTTTCTTT. This gives the protein CASSLLADTEAFF. V usage is TRBV18 and J usage is TRBJ1-1, with no clear D. V gave up 4 bases and J gave up 3 bases, with 9 bases separating them. The CDR3 consists of 13 residues. CDR1 and CDR2 from the germline V gene are KGHSH and LQKENI.

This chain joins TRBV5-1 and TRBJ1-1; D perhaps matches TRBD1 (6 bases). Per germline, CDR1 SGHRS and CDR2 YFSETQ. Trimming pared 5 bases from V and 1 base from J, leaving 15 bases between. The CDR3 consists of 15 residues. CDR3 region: CASSSQGTGNTEAFF. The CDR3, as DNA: TGCGCCAGCAGTTCACAGGGAACCGGGAACACTGAAGCTTTCTTT.

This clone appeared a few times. CDR3 protein: CASSPPLRDRGRRTGEAFF. The CDR3, as DNA: TGTGCCAGCAGTCCCCCGCTCCGGGACAGGGGGCGGAGAACGGGTGAAGCTTTCTTT. V gene TRBV28 combines with J gene TRBJ1-1, with 12 bases fitting TRBD1. The CDR3 contains 19 residues. CDR1 and CDR2 from the germline V gene are MDHEN and SYDVKM. V dropped 5 bases and J dropped 7; count of bases not matched to a gene: 20.

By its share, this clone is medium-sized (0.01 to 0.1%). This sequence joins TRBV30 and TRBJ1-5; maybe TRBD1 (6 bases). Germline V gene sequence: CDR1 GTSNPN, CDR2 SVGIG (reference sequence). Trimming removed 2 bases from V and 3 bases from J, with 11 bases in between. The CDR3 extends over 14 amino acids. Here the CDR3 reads CAWSPGGHNQPQHF. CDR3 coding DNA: TGTGCCTGGAGTCCCGGGGGACACAATCAGCCCCAGCATTTT.

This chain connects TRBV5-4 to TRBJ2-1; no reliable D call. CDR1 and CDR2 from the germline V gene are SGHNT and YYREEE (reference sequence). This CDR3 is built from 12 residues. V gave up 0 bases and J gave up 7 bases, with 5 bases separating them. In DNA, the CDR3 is TGTGCCAGCAGCTTGGATTCAAATGAGCAGTTCTTC. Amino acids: CASSLDSNEQFF.

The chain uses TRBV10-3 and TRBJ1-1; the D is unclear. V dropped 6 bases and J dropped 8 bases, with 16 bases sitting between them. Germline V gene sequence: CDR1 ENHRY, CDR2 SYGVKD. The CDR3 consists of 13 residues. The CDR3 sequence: CAIRGTLAAEAFF. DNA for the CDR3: TGTGCCATCAGGGGTACATTGGCTGCAGAAGCTTTCTTT.

Here the CDR3 reads CASSFKAGAMNTEAFF. CDR3 bases: TGTGCCAGCAGCTTTAAGGCAGGGGCCATGAACACTGAAGCTTTCTTT. This chain joins TRBV7-2 and TRBJ1-1, with TRBD1 as a possible D gene (6 bases). This CDR3 is built from 16 residues. Germline CDR1 is SGHTA and CDR2 is FQGNSA. Trimming removed 3 bases from V and 0 bases from J, with 14 bases in between.

The DNA of the CDR3 is TGTGCCAGCAGTTTAGGTGCGGGAGGTGCAGATACGCAGTATTTT. Translated, it gives CASSLGAGGADTQYF. The chain joins TRBV28 to TRBJ2-3; 8 bases align to TRBD2. The CDR3 covers 15 residues. CDR1 is MDHEN, CDR2 SYDVKM, per germline. After removal of 2 bases from V and 4 bases from J, the junction contained 5 bases not matched to a gene.

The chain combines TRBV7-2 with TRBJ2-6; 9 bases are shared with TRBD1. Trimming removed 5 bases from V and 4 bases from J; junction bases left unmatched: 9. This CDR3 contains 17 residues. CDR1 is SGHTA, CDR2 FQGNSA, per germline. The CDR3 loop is CASSPRQGVAGANVLTF. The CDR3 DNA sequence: TGTGCCAGCAGCCCGCGACAGGGGGTCGCGGGGGCCAACGTCCTGACTTTC.

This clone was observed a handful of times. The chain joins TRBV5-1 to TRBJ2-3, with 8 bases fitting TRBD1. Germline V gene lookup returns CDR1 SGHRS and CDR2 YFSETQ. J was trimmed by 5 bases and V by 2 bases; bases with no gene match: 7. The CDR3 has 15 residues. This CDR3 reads CASSFGQGGLDTQYF. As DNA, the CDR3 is TGCGCCAGCAGCTTCGGACAGGGAGGTCTAGATACGCAGTATTTT.

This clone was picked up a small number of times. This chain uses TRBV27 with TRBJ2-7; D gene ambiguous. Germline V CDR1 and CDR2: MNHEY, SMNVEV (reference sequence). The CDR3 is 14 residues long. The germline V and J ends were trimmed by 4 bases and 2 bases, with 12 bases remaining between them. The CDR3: CASSYLGSAYEQYF. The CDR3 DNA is TGTGCCAGCAGTTATTTGGGTTCCGCCTACGAGCAGTACTTC.

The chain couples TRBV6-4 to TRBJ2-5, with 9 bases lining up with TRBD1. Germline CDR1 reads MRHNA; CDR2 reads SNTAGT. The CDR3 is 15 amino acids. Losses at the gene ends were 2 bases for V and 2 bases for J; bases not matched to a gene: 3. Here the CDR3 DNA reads TGTGCCAGCAGTGACGACAGGGGGTCTCAAGAGACCCAGTACTTC. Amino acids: CASSDDRGSQETQYF.

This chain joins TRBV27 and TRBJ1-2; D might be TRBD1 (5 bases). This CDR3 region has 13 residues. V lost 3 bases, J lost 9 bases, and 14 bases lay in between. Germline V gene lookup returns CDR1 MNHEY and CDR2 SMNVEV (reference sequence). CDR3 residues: CASSLSGGGSYTF. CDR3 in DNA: TGTGCCAGCAGTTTGTCCGGGGGAGGAAGCTACACCTTC.

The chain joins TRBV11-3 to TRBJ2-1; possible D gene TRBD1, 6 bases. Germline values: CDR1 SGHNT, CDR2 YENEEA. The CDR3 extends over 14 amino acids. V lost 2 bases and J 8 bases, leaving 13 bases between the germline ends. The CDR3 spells CASSLMFGGDEQFF. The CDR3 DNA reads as TGTGCCAGCAGCTTAATGTTTGGGGGCGATGAGCAGTTCTTC.

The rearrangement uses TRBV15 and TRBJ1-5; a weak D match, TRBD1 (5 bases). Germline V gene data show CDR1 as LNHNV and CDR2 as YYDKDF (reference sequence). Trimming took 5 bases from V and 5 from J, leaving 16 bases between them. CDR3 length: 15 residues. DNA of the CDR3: TGTGCCACCAGCCACCGGGACGGGACCTATCAGCCCCAGCATTTT. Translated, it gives CATSHRDGTYQPQHF.

The CDR3, as DNA: TGTGCCACCAGCAGAACACGGGGATGGGGGGGAGAGACCCAGTACTTC. Amino acids: CATSRTRGWGGETQYF. The chain has TRBV15 and TRBJ2-5; 7 bases are a match to TRBD2. The CDR3 sequence is 16 residues long. V shed 2 bases and J 4 bases; nucleotides not matched to a gene: 10. Germline assignment: CDR1 LNHNV and CDR2 YYDKDF (reference sequence).

DNA for the CDR3: TGCGCCAGCAGCCAAAGGACTAGCATCGGTGAGCAGTTCTTC. The encoded protein is CASSQRTSIGEQFF. The chain employs TRBV4-3 and TRBJ2-1, with 8 bases lining up with TRBD2. The CDR3 totals 14 residues. Looked up from germline, CDR1 is LGHNA and CDR2 is YSLEER. The V gene end was trimmed by 2 bases and the J gene end by 9 bases; junction bases not matched to a gene: 6.

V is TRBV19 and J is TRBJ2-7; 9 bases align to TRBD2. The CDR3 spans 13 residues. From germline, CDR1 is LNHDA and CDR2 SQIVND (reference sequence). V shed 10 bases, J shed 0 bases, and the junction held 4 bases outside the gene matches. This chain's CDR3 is CATSGDGSYEQYF. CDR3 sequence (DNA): TGTGCCACTAGCGGGGATGGCTCCTACGAGCAGTACTTC.

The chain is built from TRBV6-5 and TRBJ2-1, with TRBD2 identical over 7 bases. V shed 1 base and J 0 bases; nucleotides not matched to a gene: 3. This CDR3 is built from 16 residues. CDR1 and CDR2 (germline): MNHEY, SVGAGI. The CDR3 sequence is CASSYFLAVSYNEQFF. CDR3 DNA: TGTGCCAGCAGTTACTTTCTAGCGGTCTCCTACAATGAGCAGTTCTTC.

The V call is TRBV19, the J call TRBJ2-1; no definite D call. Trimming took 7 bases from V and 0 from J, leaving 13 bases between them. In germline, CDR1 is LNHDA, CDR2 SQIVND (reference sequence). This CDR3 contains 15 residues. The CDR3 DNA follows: TGTGCCAGTACCCCCGATATCAGCTCCTACAATGAGCAGTTCTTC. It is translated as CASTPDISSYNEQFF.

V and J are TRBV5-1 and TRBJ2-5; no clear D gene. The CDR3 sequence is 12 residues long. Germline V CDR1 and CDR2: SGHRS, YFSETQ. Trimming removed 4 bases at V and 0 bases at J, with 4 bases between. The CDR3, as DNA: TGCGCCAGCAGCGGGGACCAAGAGACCCAGTACTTC. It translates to CASSGDQETQYF. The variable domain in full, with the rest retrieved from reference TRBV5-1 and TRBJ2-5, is KAGVTQTPRYLIKTRGQQVTLSCSPISGHRSVSWYQQTPGQGLQFLFEYFSETQRNKGNFPGRFSGRQFSNSRSEMNVSTLELGDSALYLCASSGDQETQYFGPGTRLLVL.